The entry that follows covers one T cell receptor (beta chain) sequence. Its antigen is still unknown. Libraries were prepared by immunoSEQ multiplex PCR; TCRdb keeps only in-frame clonotypes and omits some of them. Among 25,000 to 35,000 clones, approximately 87% were seen once, and the ten largest hold more than 0.95%. The junction had 4 bases not matched to a gene; V was cut back by 6 bases and J by 0 bases. This CDR3 is 14 amino acids long. Germline values: CDR1 MNHEY, CDR2 SMNVEV (reference sequence). These data belong to a study of T cells in narcolepsy. General study findings and limits: Healthy controls reportedly lacked the autoreactive clonotypes serially found in patients' blood. Same-patient CSF and blood CD4+ T cell clonotypes included HCRT-specific and TRIB2-specific autoreactive ones.

The chain is built from TRBV27 and TRBJ1-1, with 7 bases identical to TRBD1. The specimen sequenced was CD45RA- memory CD4+ T cells from PBMCs. This TCR was sampled from a human donor with narcolepsy. CDR3 bases: TGTGCCAGCAGATTGGACAGGATGAACACTGAAGCTTTCTTT. This translates into CASRLDRMNTEAFF.